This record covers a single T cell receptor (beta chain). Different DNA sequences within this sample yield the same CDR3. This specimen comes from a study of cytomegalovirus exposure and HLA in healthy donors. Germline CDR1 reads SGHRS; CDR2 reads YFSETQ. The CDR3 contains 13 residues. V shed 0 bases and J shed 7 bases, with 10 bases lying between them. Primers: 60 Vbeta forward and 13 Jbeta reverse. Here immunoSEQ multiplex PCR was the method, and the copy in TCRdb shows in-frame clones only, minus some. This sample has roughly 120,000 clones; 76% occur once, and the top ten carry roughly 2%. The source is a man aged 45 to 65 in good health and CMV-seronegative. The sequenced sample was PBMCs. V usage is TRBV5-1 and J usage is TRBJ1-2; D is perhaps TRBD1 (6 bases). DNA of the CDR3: TGCGCCAGCAGCTTGGAACAGGGCGGTGGCTACACCTTC. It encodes CASSLEQGGGYTF.